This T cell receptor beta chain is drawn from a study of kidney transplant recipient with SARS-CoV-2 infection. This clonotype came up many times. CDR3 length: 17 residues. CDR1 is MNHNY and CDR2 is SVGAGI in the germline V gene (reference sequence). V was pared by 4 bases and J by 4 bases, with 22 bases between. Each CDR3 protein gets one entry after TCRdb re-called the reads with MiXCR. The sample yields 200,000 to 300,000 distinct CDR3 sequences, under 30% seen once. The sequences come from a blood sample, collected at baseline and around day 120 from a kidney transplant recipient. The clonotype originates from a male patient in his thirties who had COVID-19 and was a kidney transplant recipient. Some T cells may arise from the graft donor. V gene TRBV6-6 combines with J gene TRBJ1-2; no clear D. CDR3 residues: CASSWTGGGRKTYGYTF. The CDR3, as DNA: TGTGCCAGCAGTTGGACCGGAGGTGGGAGAAAGACCTATGGCTACACCTTC.